The 18 T cell receptor beta chains below all came from one sample that was sequenced in a study of T cells in Graves' hyperthyroidism and ophthalmopathy. RNA transcripts served as the template for amplifying TCR beta CDR3 regions. The study used the HTBI primer set for a first-round RT-PCR of the TCR CDR3. TCRdb reprocessed the multiplex PCR reads via MiXCR and lists one record per CDR3 protein. The sample includes approximately 590,000 distinct CDR3 sequences, around 45% of them seen just once. The sample consisted of peripheral blood or thyroid tissue (not recorded which). Receptors originate from a woman in her late teens or twenties with Graves' hyperthyroidism.

On this clonotype: Possible read error: a much larger clone is one base away. J is TRBJ1-2 and V is TRBV7-3; TRBD1 is a possible D gene (5 bases). Germline lookup yields CDR1 SGHTA and CDR2 FQGTGA. The CDR3 length is 16 residues. V lost 4 bases and J 7 bases, leaving 22 bases between the germline ends. The CDR3 region is CASSSVAARESCGYTF. CDR3 coding DNA: TGTGCCAGCAGCTCCGTAGCAGCCAGGGAGAGTTGTGGCTACACCTTC.

Concerning this clonotype: This could be a read error, since a much larger clone is one nucleotide away. This chain uses TRBV2 with TRBJ2-5, with TRBD1 as a possible D gene (5 bases). Trimming left V 6 bases short and J 9 bases short, with 17 bases between. Germline loops: CDR1 SNHLY, CDR2 FYNNEI. The CDR3 is 13 amino acids. The CDR3 region is CASRLGASSAQYF. The CDR3 bases are TGTGCCAGCAGGTTAGGGGCGTCCTCGGCCCAGTACTTC.

This clonotype was seen a few times. Here the CDR3 omits its conserved ending phenylalanine or tryptophan, so a read error is the likely source. The chain employs TRBV6-1 and TRBJ1-2; no clear D. From germline, CDR1 is MNHNS and CDR2 SASEGT. The V gene lost 3 bases and the J gene lost 2 bases, with 16 bases spanning the gap. The CDR3 sequence is 16 residues long. This CDR3 reads CASSDPAGSLNYGYTV. CDR3 bases: TGTGCCAGCAGTGATCCAGCGGGATCACTGAACTATGGCTACACCGTC.

This clonotype has just one count. This may come from a read error, since a much larger clone is one base off. This chain links TRBV24-1 with TRBJ1-2; possible D gene TRBD1, 5 bases. In germline, CDR1 is KGHDR, CDR2 SFDVKD. V was clipped by 2 bases and J by 3 bases, with 12 bases between them. CDR3 length: 15 residues. The chain's CDR3 is CATSDWGTGDYGYTF. In DNA form, the CDR3 reads TGTGCCACCAGTGATTGGGGGACGGGGGACTATGGCTACACCTTC.

This chain connects TRBV10-3 to TRBJ2-3; 14 bases agree with TRBD2. Germline trimming cut 2 bases from V and 0 bases from J; bases unmatched to any gene: 7. CDR1 ENHRY and CDR2 SYGVKD come from the germline V gene. The CDR3 length is 19 residues. CDR3 bases: TGTGCCATCAGTGAGCCGGGGACTAGCGGGAGTTTTAGCACAGATACGCAGTATTTT. Protein: CAISEPGTSGSFSTDTQYF.

This clonotype was picked up one time. A much larger clone lies one base from this, so it may be a read error. Here the CDR3 DNA reads TGTGCCAGCAGCTTCACCACAGGGGCTGGAAACACCATATATTTT. This encodes CASSFTTGAGNTIYF. The V call is TRBV7-6, the J call TRBJ1-3; 7 nucleotides agree with TRBD1. V lost 3 bases, J lost 2 bases, and 4 bases stayed unmatched. The CDR3 has 15 residues. Per the germline V gene, CDR1 is SGHVS and CDR2 is FNYEAQ.

This clonotype appeared a few times. This may be a read error, as it is one base from a much larger clone. The rearrangement uses TRBV7-9 and TRBJ1-1; no definite D call. The germline V gene has CDR1 SEHNR and CDR2 FQNEAQ (reference sequence). Deletions cut 2 bases from V and 3 bases from J, with 4 bases between. This CDR3 comprises 12 residues. CDR3 sequence reads: CASSLQYTEAFF. CDR3 in DNA: TGTGCCAGCAGCTTACAGTACACTGAAGCTTTCTTT.

This clonotype was recorded at least ten times. The V and J genes are TRBV2 and TRBJ1-5, with D perhaps TRBD1 (5 bases). The V and J ends lost 0 bases and 5 bases respectively, with 14 bases between them. Germline CDR1 reads SNHLY; CDR2 reads FYNNEI. This CDR3 contains 16 residues. This CDR3 reads CASSEAGQPFHQPQHF. DNA for the CDR3: TGTGCCAGCAGTGAAGCGGGGCAGCCATTTCATCAGCCCCAGCATTTT.

This clonotype was picked up a small number of times. The chain couples TRBV5-1 to TRBJ2-7, with D perhaps given as TRBD1 or TRBD2 (6 bases each). Per germline, CDR1 SGHRS and CDR2 YFSETQ. Deletions cut 0 bases from V and 2 bases from J, with 15 bases between. The CDR3 has 16 amino acids. The CDR3 DNA sequence: TGCGCCAGCAGCTTGGGGCACGGGGGCCCAACCTACGAGCAGTACTTC. Translation: CASSLGHGGPTYEQYF.

The rearrangement links TRBV10-3 to TRBJ1-5; no clear D. Germline assignment: CDR1 ENHRY and CDR2 SYGVKD. The CDR3 sequence is 15 residues long. The V end lost 10 bases, the J end lost 0 bases, and 16 bases lay between the germline ends. The CDR3 nucleotides are TGTGCCAGCACCCCCGTATTGGGTAGCAATCAGCCCCAGCATTTT. This translates into CASTPVLGSNQPQHF.

The chain has TRBV4-1 and TRBJ1-1; D possibly corresponds to TRBD1 (5 bases). With 0 bases removed from V and 0 bases from J, the gap between germline ends came to 5 bases. Germline CDR1 reads MGHRA; CDR2 reads YSYEKL. CDR3 length: 14 amino acids. The CDR3 DNA sequence: TGCGCCAGCAGCCAAGAAGGGGTGAACACTGAAGCTTTCTTT. Its protein product is CASSQEGVNTEAFF.

This clonotype was found a few times. V and J are TRBV7-9 and TRBJ2-6; D call uncertain. The CDR3 runs 14 residues. The germline V and J ends were trimmed by 6 bases and 8 bases, with 14 bases remaining between them. Germline-derived CDR1 and CDR2 are SEHNR and FQNEAQ (reference sequence). In DNA form, the CDR3 reads TGTGCCAGCAGACAGATAGGTAGCTCCAACGTCCTGACTTTC. Translated: CASRQIGSSNVLTF.

This clonotype was recorded many times. The gene calls are TRBV7-8 and TRBJ1-2; 8 bases match TRBD1. The V gene's germline CDR1 is SGHVS and CDR2 FQNEAQ. The junction had 6 bases not matched to a gene; V was cut back by 5 bases and J by 4 bases. CDR3 length: 14 residues. Here the CDR3 reads CASSPLGQGYGYTF. The CDR3, as DNA: TGTGCCAGCAGCCCCCTCGGACAGGGCTATGGCTACACCTTC.

As to this clonotype: Since a much larger clone is just one base distant, this may be a read error. The chain is built from TRBV7-3 and TRBJ2-7; D is tentatively TRBD1 or TRBD2 (7 bases each). Germline CDR1 reads SGHTA; CDR2 reads FQGTGA. CDR3 size: 13 residues. The chain's CDR3 is CASSVTGEGERYF. CDR3 nucleotides: TGTGCCAGCAGCGTTACAGGGGAGGGCGAGCGGTACTTC.

The sample holds a few counts of this clonotype. The chain combines TRBV2 with TRBJ1-1, with 7 bases identical to TRBD1. CDR3 length: 17 residues. Trimming cost V 4 bases and J 3 bases; bases outside gene matches: 14. Per the germline V gene, CDR1 is SNHLY and CDR2 is FYNNEI. The CDR3 reads CASSALGRGRVYTEAFF. Written as DNA, the CDR3 is TGTGCCAGCAGTGCGCTGGGAAGGGGGCGGGTTTACACTGAAGCTTTCTTT.

J is TRBJ1-2 and V is TRBV7-1; tentative D call: TRBD1 (6 bases). TRBV7-1 is filed as an ORF, its function uncertain. CDR3 size: 14 residues. V lost 3 bases to trimming and J lost 6 bases, with 14 bases between them. The CDR3 is CASSSGGGYDGYTF. The CDR3 nucleotides read TGTGCCAGCAGCTCCGGAGGGGGGTATGATGGCTACACCTTC.

In the case of this clonotype: A read error may be the cause here, since a much bigger clone is one base away. The chain couples TRBV29-1 to TRBJ2-7; 7 nucleotides match TRBD1. The CDR3 extends over 13 amino acids. Germline lookup yields CDR1 SQVTM and CDR2 ANQGSEA. DNA of the CDR3: TGCAGCGTCGGGGACAGTCTATCCTGCGAGCAGTACTTC. Its translation is CSVGDSLSCEQYF.

V is TRBV7-9 and J is TRBJ2-7; D is possibly TRBD2 (6 bases). This CDR3 spans 14 amino acids. Germline V gives CDR1 SEHNR, CDR2 FQNEAQ (reference sequence). Trimming took 1 base from V and 3 from J, leaving 10 bases between them. CDR3 sequence (DNA): TGTGCCAGCAGCTTAGTCGGGACTTTCTACGAGCAGTACTTC. It encodes CASSLVGTFYEQYF. Full variable domain (missing parts from reference TRBV7-9 and TRBJ2-7): DTGVSQNPRHKITKRGQNVTFRCDPISEHNRLYWYRQTLGQGPEFLTYFQNEAQLEKSRLLSDRFSAERPKGSFSTLEIQRTEQGDSAMYLCASSLVGTFYEQYFGPGTRLTVT.